This T cell receptor beta chain was captured by sequencing in a study of T cells in Graves' hyperthyroidism and ophthalmopathy. Amplification targeted TCR beta CDR3 regions from RNA transcripts. The TCR CDR3 first-round RT-PCR relied on the HTBI primer set. Each CDR3 protein gets one entry after TCRdb re-called the multiplex PCR reads with MiXCR. The table records just under 750,000 distinct CDR3 sequences, roughly 32% of them present only once. This clonotype appeared a few times. The sequenced material came from blood. This sequence originates from a woman aged 40 to 55 with Graves' hyperthyroidism.

CDR3 nucleotides: TGTGCCAGCAGTTATGTCCCCGCGAATGGCTACACCTTC. It encodes CASSYVPANGYTF. This sequence joins TRBV6-2 or TRBV6-3 and TRBJ1-2; no definite D call. The length of the CDR3 is 13 residues. The germline V gene has CDR1 MNHEY and CDR2 SVGEGT. Trimming shortened V by 3 bases and J by 6 bases, and 11 bases separated the two germline ends.